This TCR beta chain was captured in a study of shared clonotypes between healthy human individuals. Study-wide context: Each donor had three CD4 naive, three CD4 memory, two CD8 naive and one CD8 memory plate. Notes on the study in general: Relative to clonotypes present in all four donors, those not shared had lower generation probabilities.

The sorted-subset replicate PCRs were given about 200 ng DNA, which is around 29,000 T cell genomes. Generated by immunoSEQ multiplex PCR, the TCRdb table keeps only in-frame clones and is missing some. The sample has around 700,000 clones; about three quarters are singletons. Into CD45RA+ naive and CD45RA-negative memory subsets, the CD4+ cells were split. On this clone itself: Its antigen is not identified.

Germline V gene data show CDR1 as SGHAT and CDR2 as FQDESV (reference sequence). The CDR3 has 15 amino acids. Trimming at V came to 5 bases and at J to 5 bases, leaving 7 bases not matched to a gene. The source is a woman in her 30s in good health. Sequencing used memory CD4+ T cells sorted from blood. The sample's subset: CD45RA-negative fraction. The V and J genes are TRBV11-1 and TRBJ2-2, with TRBD2 matching 8 bases. CDR3 in DNA: TGTGCCAGCAGCCCCAGACTAGCGCAAACCGGGGAGCTGTTTTTT. Protein sequence: CASSPRLAQTGELFF.